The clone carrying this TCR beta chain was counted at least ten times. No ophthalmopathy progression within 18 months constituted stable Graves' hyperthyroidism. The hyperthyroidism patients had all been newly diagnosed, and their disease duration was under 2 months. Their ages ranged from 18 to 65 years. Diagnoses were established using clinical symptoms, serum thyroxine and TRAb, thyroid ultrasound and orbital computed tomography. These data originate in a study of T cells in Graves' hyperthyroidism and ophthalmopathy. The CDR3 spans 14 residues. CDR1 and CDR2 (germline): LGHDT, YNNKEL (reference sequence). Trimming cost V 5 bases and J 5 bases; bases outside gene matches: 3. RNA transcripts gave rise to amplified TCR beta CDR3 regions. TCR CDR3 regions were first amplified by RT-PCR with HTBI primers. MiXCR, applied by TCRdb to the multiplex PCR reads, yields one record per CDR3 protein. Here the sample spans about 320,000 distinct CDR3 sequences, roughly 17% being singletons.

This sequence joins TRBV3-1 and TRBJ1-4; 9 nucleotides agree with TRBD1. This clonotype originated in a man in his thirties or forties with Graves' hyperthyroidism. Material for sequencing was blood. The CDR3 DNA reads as TGTGCCAGCAGCTTCGGGACAGGGAATGAAAAACTGTTTTTT. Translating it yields CASSFGTGNEKLFF.